This T cell receptor beta chain was identified in a study of early T cells in non-severe SARS-CoV-2 infection. Across the whole study: Bulk RNA from unsorted whole blood was sequenced; chains were unpaired.

The CDR3 covers 15 residues. Trimming left V 5 bases short and J 8 bases short, with 19 bases between. Germline assignment: CDR1 MNHNY and CDR2 SVGAGI (reference sequence). Molecules of cDNA were individually given unique molecular identifiers that were attached to them. TCRdb used MiXCR to reprocess the 5' RACE reads, holding one entry per CDR3 protein. The table includes about 72,000 distinct CDR3 sequences, 9.5% to 13% detected once. This receptor was identified in an adult who was a healthcare worker with PCR-confirmed SARS-CoV-2 infection or an uninfected control (not recorded which). The chain combines TRBV6-6 with TRBJ2-1; D may be TRBD1 (5 bases). Specimen: whole blood, collected at baseline. CDR3: CASSPVGQGSHEQFF. CDR3 bases: TGTGCCAGCAGTCCGGTGGGGCAGGGATCCCATGAGCAGTTCTTC.